The 5 T cell receptor beta chains given below trace back to one sample, sequenced in a study of T cell repertoires in cytomegalovirus infection. These receptors lack a known antigen. Each CDR3 protein is one row after TCRdb ran MiXCR on the reads. This table holds approximately 70,000 distinct CDR3 sequences, about 22% found once. The source material was PBMCs, sequenced either directly or after in vitro stimulation (not recorded which). The receptors derive from a human donor in good health (CMV status not recorded). Some clones in this sample may be carry-over from other donors' samples.

The rearrangement uses TRBV29-1 and TRBJ2-1; 14 bases are a match to TRBD2. Germline CDR1 SQVTM, CDR2 ANQGSEA. The CDR3 covers 16 residues. The ends lost 4 bases at V and 0 bases at J; junction bases unmatched: 2. CDR3 bases: TGCAGCGTTGGGGGGACTAGCGGGAGCTCCTACAATGAGCAGTTCTTC. Protein sequence: CSVGGTSGSSYNEQFF.

This clonotype showed up just a few times. J is TRBJ2-6 and V is TRBV27; 11 bases are a match to TRBD2. V lost 3 bases, J lost 0 bases, and 7 bases stayed unmatched. The CDR3 extends over 19 amino acids. Germline V gene sequence: CDR1 MNHEY, CDR2 SMNVEV (reference sequence). The chain's CDR3 is CASSLGGLAEYSGANVLTF. In DNA form, the CDR3 reads TGTGCCAGCAGTTTGGGGGGACTAGCGGAGTACTCTGGGGCCAACGTCCTGACTTTC.

Only a few counts were recorded for this clonotype. This sequence joins TRBV29-1 and TRBJ1-2, with TRBD1 matching 7 bases. Germline CDR1 is SQVTM and CDR2 is ANQGSEA. V was pared by 4 bases and J by 1 base, with 6 bases of the junction left unmatched. CDR3 size: 14 residues. The CDR3 is CSVVTGAFNYGYTF. CDR3 coding DNA: TGCAGCGTTGTCACAGGGGCTTTTAACTATGGCTACACCTTC.

This clonotype came up a few times. This chain uses TRBV20-1 with TRBJ2-7; D not certain. This CDR3 spans 15 amino acids. Trimming left V 0 bases short and J 0 bases short, with 12 bases between. Looked up from germline, CDR1 is DFQATT and CDR2 is SNEGSKA (reference sequence). DNA for the CDR3: TGCAGTGCTAGAGAATCAGAAATAGACTCCTACGAGCAGTACTTC. It translates to CSARESEIDSYEQYF.

The chain couples TRBV10-3 to TRBJ2-2; TRBD1 aligns across 7 bases. This CDR3 contains 14 residues. The junction had 4 bases not matched to a gene; V was cut back by 3 bases and J by 6 bases. The germline gives CDR1 ENHRY, CDR2 SYGVKD. Here the CDR3 DNA reads TGTGCCATCAGTGAACGGCAGGGGGCCGGGGAGCTGTTTTTT. Protein product: CAISERQGAGELFF.